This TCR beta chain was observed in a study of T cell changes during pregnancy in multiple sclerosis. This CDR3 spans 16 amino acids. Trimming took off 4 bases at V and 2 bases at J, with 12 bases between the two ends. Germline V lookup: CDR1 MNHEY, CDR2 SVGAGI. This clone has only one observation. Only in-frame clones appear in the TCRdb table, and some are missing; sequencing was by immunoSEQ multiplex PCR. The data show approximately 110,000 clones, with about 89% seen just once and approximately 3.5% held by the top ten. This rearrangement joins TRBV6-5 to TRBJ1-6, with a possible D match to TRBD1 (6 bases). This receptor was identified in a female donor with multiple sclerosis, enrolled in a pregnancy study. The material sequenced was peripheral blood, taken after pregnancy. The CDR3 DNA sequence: TGTGCCAGCAGTTGGCGAGGGGGAACCTATAATTCACCCCTCCACTTT. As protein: CASSWRGGTYNSPLHF.